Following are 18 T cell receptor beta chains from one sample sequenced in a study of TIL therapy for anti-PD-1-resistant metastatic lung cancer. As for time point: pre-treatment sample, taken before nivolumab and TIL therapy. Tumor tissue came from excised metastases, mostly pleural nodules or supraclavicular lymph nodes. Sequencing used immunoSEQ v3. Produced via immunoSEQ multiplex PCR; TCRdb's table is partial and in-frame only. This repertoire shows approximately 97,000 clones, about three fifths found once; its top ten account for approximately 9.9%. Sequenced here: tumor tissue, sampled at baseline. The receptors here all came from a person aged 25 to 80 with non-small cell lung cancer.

CDR3 amino acids: CASGRDPNTEAFF. In nucleotides, the CDR3 is TGTGCCAGCGGACGGGACCCGAACACTGAAGCTTTCTTT. J is TRBJ1-1 and V is TRBV6-5; D may be TRBD1 (5 bases). The CDR3 extends over 13 amino acids. Germline V gives CDR1 MNHEY, CDR2 SVGAGI. V was cut by 8 bases and J by 1 base, with 11 bases left in between.

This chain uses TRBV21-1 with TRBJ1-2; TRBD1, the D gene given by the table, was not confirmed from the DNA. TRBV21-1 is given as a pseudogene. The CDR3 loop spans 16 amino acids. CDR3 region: CASSNREQGGYYGYTF. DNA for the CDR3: TGTGCCAGCAGCAATCGGGAACAGGGGGGTTACTATGGCTACACCTTC.

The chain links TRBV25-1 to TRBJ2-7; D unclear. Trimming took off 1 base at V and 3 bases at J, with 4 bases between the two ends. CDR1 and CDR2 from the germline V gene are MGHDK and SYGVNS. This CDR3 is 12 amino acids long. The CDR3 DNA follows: TGTGCCAGCAGTGAATCAGACTACGAGCAGTACTTC. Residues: CASSESDYEQYF.

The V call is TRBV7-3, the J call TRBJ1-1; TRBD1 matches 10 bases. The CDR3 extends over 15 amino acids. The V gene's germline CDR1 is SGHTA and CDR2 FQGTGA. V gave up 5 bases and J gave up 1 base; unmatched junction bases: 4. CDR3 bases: TGTGCCAGCAGCCTAGACAGGGGGCGGAACACTGAAGCTTTCTTT. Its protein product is CASSLDRGRNTEAFF.

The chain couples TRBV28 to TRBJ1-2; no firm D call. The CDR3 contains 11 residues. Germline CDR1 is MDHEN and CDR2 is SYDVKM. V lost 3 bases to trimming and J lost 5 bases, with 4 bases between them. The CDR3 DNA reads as TGTGCCAGCAGTTTGTATTATGGCTACACCTTC. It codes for CASSLYYGYTF.

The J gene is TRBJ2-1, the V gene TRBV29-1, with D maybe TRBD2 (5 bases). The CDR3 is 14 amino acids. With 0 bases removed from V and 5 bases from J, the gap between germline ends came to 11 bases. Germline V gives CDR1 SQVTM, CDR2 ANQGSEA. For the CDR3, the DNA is TGCAGCGTTGAAGATCTTCTGGAGGACAATGAGCAGTTCTTC. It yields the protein CSVEDLLEDNEQFF.

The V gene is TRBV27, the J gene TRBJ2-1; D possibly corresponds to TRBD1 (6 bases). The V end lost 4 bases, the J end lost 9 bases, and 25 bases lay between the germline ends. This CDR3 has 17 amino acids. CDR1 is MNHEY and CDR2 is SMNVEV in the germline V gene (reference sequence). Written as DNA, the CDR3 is TGTGCCAGCAGTTCGGCCCAGACAGGTTTGCCAGTCAGTGAGCAGTTCTTC. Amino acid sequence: CASSSAQTGLPVSEQFF.

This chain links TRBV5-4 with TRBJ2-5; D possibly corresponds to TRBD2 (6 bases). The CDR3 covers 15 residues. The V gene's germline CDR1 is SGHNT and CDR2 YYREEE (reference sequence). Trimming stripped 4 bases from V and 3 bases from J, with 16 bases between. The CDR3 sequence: CASSAPREEEETQYF. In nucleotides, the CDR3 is TGTGCCAGCAGCGCCCCCAGGGAGGAGGAAGAGACCCAGTACTTC.

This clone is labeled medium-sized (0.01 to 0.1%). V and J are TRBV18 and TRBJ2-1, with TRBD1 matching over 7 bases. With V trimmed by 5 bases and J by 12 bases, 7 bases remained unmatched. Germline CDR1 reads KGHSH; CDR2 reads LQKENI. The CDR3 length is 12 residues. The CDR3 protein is CASSIGTVTQFF. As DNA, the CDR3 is TGTGCCAGCTCAATTGGGACAGTAACGCAGTTCTTC.

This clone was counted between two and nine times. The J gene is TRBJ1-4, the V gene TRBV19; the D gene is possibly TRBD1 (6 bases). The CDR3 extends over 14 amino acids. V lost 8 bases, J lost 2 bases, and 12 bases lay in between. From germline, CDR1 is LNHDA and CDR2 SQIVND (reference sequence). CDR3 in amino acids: CASLGGATNEKLFF. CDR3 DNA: TGTGCCAGTCTTGGGGGCGCGACTAATGAAAAACTGTTTTTT. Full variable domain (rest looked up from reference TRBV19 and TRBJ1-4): DGGITQSPKYLFRKEGQNVTLSCEQNLNHDAMYWYRQDPGQGLRLIYYSQIVNDFQKGDIAEGYSVSREKKESFPLTVTSAQKNPTAFYLCASLGGATNEKLFFGSGTQLSVL.

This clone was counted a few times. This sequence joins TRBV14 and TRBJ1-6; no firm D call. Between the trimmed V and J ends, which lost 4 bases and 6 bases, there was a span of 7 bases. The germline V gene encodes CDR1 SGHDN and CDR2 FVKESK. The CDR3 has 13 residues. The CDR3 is CASSPTFNSPLHF. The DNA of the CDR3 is TGTGCCAGCAGCCCGACTTTTAATTCACCCCTCCACTTT.

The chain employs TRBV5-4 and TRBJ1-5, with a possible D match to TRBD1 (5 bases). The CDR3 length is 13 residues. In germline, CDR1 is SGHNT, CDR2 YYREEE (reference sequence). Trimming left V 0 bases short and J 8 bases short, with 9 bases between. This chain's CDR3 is CASSLEGREPQHF. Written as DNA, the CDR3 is TGTGCCAGCAGCTTGGAGGGGCGGGAGCCCCAGCATTTT.

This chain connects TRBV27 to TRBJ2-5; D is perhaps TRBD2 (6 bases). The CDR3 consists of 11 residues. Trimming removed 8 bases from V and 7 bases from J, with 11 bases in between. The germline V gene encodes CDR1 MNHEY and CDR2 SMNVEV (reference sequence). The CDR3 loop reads CASVSGGTQYF. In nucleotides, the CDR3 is TGTGCCAGCGTATCCGGGGGGACCCAGTACTTC.

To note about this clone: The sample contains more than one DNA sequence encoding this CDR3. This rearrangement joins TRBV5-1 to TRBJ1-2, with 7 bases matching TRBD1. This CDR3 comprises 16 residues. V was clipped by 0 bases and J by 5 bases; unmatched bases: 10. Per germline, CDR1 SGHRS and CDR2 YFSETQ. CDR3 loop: CASSLGPGTELYGYTF. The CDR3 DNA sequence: TGCGCCAGCAGCTTGGGTCCCGGGACAGAACTATATGGCTACACCTTC.

The CDR3 loop reads CASSLVLGSGPIEETQYF. The DNA of the CDR3 is TGCGCCAGCAGCTTGGTATTAGGATCAGGGCCCATCGAAGAGACCCAGTACTTC. The rearrangement links TRBV5-1 to TRBJ2-5; possible D gene TRBD1, 5 bases. Trimming removed 0 bases from V and 3 bases from J, with 21 bases in between. Per germline, CDR1 SGHRS and CDR2 YFSETQ. The CDR3 consists of 18 residues. Drawing the rest from reference TRBV5-1 and TRBJ2-5, the complete variable domain is KAGVTQTPRYLIKTRGQQVTLSCSPISGHRSVSWYQQTPGQGLQFLFEYFSETQRNKGNFPGRFSGRQFSNSRSEMNVSTLELGDSALYLCASSLVLGSGPIEETQYFGPGTRLLVL.

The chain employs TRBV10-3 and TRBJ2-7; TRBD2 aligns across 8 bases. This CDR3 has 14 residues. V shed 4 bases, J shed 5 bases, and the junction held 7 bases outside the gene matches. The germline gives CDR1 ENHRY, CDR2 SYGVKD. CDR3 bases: TGTGCCATCAGTGTGAGCGGGAGTTCGAACGAGCAGTACTTC. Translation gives CAISVSGSSNEQYF.

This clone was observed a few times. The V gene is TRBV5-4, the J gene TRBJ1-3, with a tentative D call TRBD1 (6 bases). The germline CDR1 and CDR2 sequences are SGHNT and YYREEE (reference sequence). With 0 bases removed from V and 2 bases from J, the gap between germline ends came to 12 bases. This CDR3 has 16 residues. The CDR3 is CASSLAAGAAGNTIYF. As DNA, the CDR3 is TGTGCCAGCAGCTTGGCGGCGGGGGCAGCTGGAAACACCATATATTTT.

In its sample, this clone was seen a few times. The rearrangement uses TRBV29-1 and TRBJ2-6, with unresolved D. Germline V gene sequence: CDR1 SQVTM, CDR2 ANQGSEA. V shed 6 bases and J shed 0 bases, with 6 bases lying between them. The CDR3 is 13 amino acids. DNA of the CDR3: TGCAGCGTCGCGGACTCTGGGGCCAACGTCCTGACTTTC. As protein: CSVADSGANVLTF.